The rows below give T cell receptor beta chains drawn from one sample of a study of control samples from healthy donors and cancer patients. Data came from immunoSEQ multiplex PCR; TCRdb stores just in-frame clones and leaves some out. In the table there are fewer than 250,000 clones, about 90% of which are singletons. The sample consisted of blood. The receptor source for this set is a man in his thirties or forties in good health. Both conserved end residues are part of each CDR3. A D gene is named only where the DNA matches it firmly. Size values are once, few and many counts, or a class for expanded clones, and some rows have none.

j_call: TRBJ1-2; v_call: TRBV7-9; d_call: TRBD1; clone_size: .; cdr3_nt: TGTGCCACCGGCACTTATGGATCCGGGACAGGGGACTACTATGGCTACACCTTC; cdr3_aa: CATGTYGSGTGDYYGYTF
j_call: TRBJ1-5; v_call: TRBV5-8; d_call: .; clone_size: .; cdr3_nt: TGTGCCAGCAGCTTGGCAGGGGCTAGCAATCAGCCCCAGCATTTT; cdr3_aa: CASSLAGASNQPQHF
j_call: TRBJ1-2; v_call: TRBV2; d_call: .; clone_size: .; cdr3_nt: TGTGCCAGCAGGCCCGGGACGGATACTAACTATGGCTACACCTTC; cdr3_aa: CASRPGTDTNYGYTF
j_call: TRBJ2-7; v_call: TRBV7-9; d_call: TRBD1; clone_size: .; cdr3_nt: TGTGCCAGCAGCCCCCTAGTCGAGGGGGCAGACGAGCAGTACTTC; cdr3_aa: CASSPLVEGADEQYF
j_call: TRBJ2-3; v_call: TRBV7-6; d_call: .; clone_size: .; cdr3_nt: TGTGCCAGCAGCTTAGGTACCTCAACGGGGCTCACAGATACGCAGTATTTT; cdr3_aa: CASSLGTSTGLTDTQYF
j_call: TRBJ1-2; v_call: TRBV29-1; d_call: .; clone_size: .; cdr3_nt: TGCAGCTCTGGAGGGGGGGCTGGCTACACCTTC; cdr3_aa: CSSGGGAGYTF
j_call: TRBJ1-2; v_call: TRBV6-6; d_call: TRBD1; clone_size: .; cdr3_nt: TGTGCCAGCAGTCTCTATACCTCGGGACAGGGTCATGGCTACACCTTC; cdr3_aa: CASSLYTSGQGHGYTF
j_call: TRBJ1-6; v_call: TRBV6-6; d_call: .; clone_size: .; cdr3_nt: TGTGCCAGCAGTTACTCTTCGGGGTATAATTCACCCCTCCACTTT; cdr3_aa: CASSYSSGYNSPLHF
j_call: TRBJ1-5; v_call: TRBV6-5; d_call: TRBD1; clone_size: .; cdr3_nt: TGTGCCAGCAGGAAGGACAGGTTTAGCAATCAGCCCCAGCATTTT; cdr3_aa: CASRKDRFSNQPQHF
j_call: TRBJ1-2; v_call: TRBV9; d_call: .; clone_size: .; cdr3_nt: TGTGCCAGCAGCGTAGGGGACGGTGGACTTTATGGCTACACCTTC; cdr3_aa: CASSVGDGGLYGYTF
j_call: TRBJ1-1; v_call: TRBV10-3; d_call: .; clone_size: once; cdr3_nt: TGTGCCATCAGTGATAGCGTCAGAGGGACTGAAGCTTTCTTT; cdr3_aa: CAISDSVRGTEAFF
j_call: TRBJ2-7; v_call: TRBV9; d_call: .; clone_size: .; cdr3_nt: TGTGCCAGCAGCGTAGGCGGGGTGAACAACGAGCAGTACTTC; cdr3_aa: CASSVGGVNNEQYF
j_call: TRBJ1-6; v_call: TRBV14; d_call: TRBD1; clone_size: .; cdr3_nt: TGTGCCAGCAGCCAAGATCAGACAGGGGGGAAAGCCCGTTCACCCCTCCACTTT; cdr3_aa: CASSQDQTGGKARSPLHF
j_call: TRBJ2-7; v_call: TRBV7-6; d_call: TRBD1; clone_size: .; cdr3_nt: TGTGCCAGCAGCGAGACAGGGGTGGGCTCCTACGAGCAGTACTTC; cdr3_aa: CASSETGVGSYEQYF
j_call: TRBJ2-3; v_call: TRBV30; d_call: .; clone_size: .; cdr3_nt: TGTGCCTGGAGTGTAATCGCAGATACGCAGTATTTT; cdr3_aa: CAWSVIADTQYF
j_call: TRBJ1-3; v_call: TRBV7-9; d_call: .; clone_size: .; cdr3_nt: TGTGCCAGCAGCTTAGATGGAGGAAACACCATATATTTT; cdr3_aa: CASSLDGGNTIYF
j_call: TRBJ1-2; v_call: TRBV5-1; d_call: TRBD1; clone_size: .; cdr3_nt: TGCGCCAGCAGCCCCCGACAGGGGGGGTTGGATAACTATGGCTACACCTTC; cdr3_aa: CASSPRQGGLDNYGYTF
j_call: TRBJ2-7; v_call: TRBV27; d_call: .; clone_size: .; cdr3_nt: TGTGCCAGCAGTTACTCAGGTACCTCCTACGAGCAGTACTTC; cdr3_aa: CASSYSGTSYEQYF
j_call: TRBJ1-2; v_call: TRBV4-1; d_call: .; clone_size: .; cdr3_nt: TGCGCCAGCAGCCAAGTAGGCAGGGGATTCGATGGCTACACCTTC; cdr3_aa: CASSQVGRGFDGYTF
j_call: TRBJ2-7; v_call: TRBV5-5; d_call: TRBD1; clone_size: .; cdr3_nt: TGTGCCAGCAGCCTCCAGGGGGCCTACGAGCAGTACTTC; cdr3_aa: CASSLQGAYEQYF
j_call: TRBJ1-4; v_call: TRBV7-9; d_call: .; clone_size: .; cdr3_nt: TGTGCCAGCAGCTCCTCCCAAGGCGGGGGGGGCCATGAAAAACTGTTTTTT; cdr3_aa: CASSSSQGGGGHEKLFF
j_call: TRBJ2-1; v_call: TRBV30; d_call: .; clone_size: .; cdr3_nt: TGTGCCTGGAGTGTACAGGGTTATGAGCAGTTCTTC; cdr3_aa: CAWSVQGYEQFF
j_call: TRBJ1-1; v_call: TRBV13; d_call: TRBD1; clone_size: .; cdr3_nt: TGTGCCAGCAGCGCGACAGGGGGAAACACTGAAGCTTTCTTT; cdr3_aa: CASSATGGNTEAFF
j_call: TRBJ1-3; v_call: TRBV4-1; d_call: .; clone_size: .; cdr3_nt: TGCGCCAGCAGCCAAGTTGACAGGCGATTCTCTGGAAACACCATATATTTT; cdr3_aa: CASSQVDRRFSGNTIYF
j_call: TRBJ1-4; v_call: TRBV7-9; d_call: .; clone_size: .; cdr3_nt: TGTGCCAGCAGCTCCACAGGAATCGAAAAACTGTTTTTT; cdr3_aa: CASSSTGIEKLFF
j_call: TRBJ1-5; v_call: TRBV2; d_call: .; clone_size: .; cdr3_nt: TGTGCCAGCAGTCTGGACAGCGGAAATAGCAATCAGCCCCAGCATTTT; cdr3_aa: CASSLDSGNSNQPQHF
j_call: TRBJ1-1; v_call: TRBV5-1; d_call: .; clone_size: .; cdr3_nt: TGCGCCAGCAGCTTGGCCTCCCGTGGCAGATCGAACACTGAAGCTTTCTTT; cdr3_aa: CASSLASRGRSNTEAFF
j_call: TRBJ1-2; v_call: TRBV5-1; d_call: TRBD1; clone_size: .; cdr3_nt: TGCGCCAGCAGCGACTCGTCTGTCAGGGGGGTGAATGGCTACACCTTC; cdr3_aa: CASSDSSVRGVNGYTF
j_call: TRBJ1-3; v_call: TRBV19; d_call: .; clone_size: .; cdr3_nt: TGTGCCAGTAGTGACACGGACTCTGGAAACACCATATATTTT; cdr3_aa: CASSDTDSGNTIYF
j_call: TRBJ1-4; v_call: TRBV11-2; d_call: .; clone_size: .; cdr3_nt: TGTGCCAGCAGCTTAGGTTCCTTTGCAACTAATGAAAAACTGTTTTTT; cdr3_aa: CASSLGSFATNEKLFF
j_call: TRBJ1-6; v_call: TRBV7-3; d_call: TRBD1; clone_size: .; cdr3_nt: TGTGCCAGCAGCCACGGGACAGGGGAGGGTTCACCCCTCCACTTT; cdr3_aa: CASSHGTGEGSPLHF
j_call: TRBJ2-7; v_call: TRBV4-2; d_call: .; clone_size: .; cdr3_nt: TGTGCCAGCAGCCAAGATAGGACTACCTACGAGCAGTACTTC; cdr3_aa: CASSQDRTTYEQYF
j_call: TRBJ1-5; v_call: TRBV7-8; d_call: TRBD1; clone_size: .; cdr3_nt: TGTGCCAGCAGCCAGGGGGCCAATCAGCCCCAGCATTTT; cdr3_aa: CASSQGANQPQHF
j_call: TRBJ1-3; v_call: TRBV3-1/TRBV3-2; d_call: .; clone_size: .; cdr3_nt: TGTGCCAGCAGCCAGTCTCTATACTCTGGAAACACCATATATTTT; cdr3_aa: CASSQSLYSGNTIYF